The entry below describes one T cell receptor (beta chain). Germline V lookup: CDR1 PRHDT, CDR2 FYEKMQ (reference sequence). The CDR3 length is 15 residues. Trimming pared 4 bases from V and 4 bases from J, leaving 13 bases between. An input of about 0.5 to 1 ug of RNA was subjected to reverse transcription using random hexamers. TCRdb re-called the immunoSEQ multiplex PCR reads through MiXCR, storing one row per CDR3 protein. The profile shows about 81,000 distinct CDR3 sequences, approximately 95% of them singletons. These data come from a study of CD8 T cells in Susac syndrome. About the study: There were about six sequenced Susac syndrome patients with active disease and eight or nine in remission.

This clonotype was obtained from a human donor with Susac syndrome. Sequenced: CD8+ T cells from PBMCs. The J gene is TRBJ1-4, the V gene TRBV13, with D possibly TRBD1 on 5 matching bases. The chain's CDR3 is CASSSTGTGNEKLFF. DNA of the CDR3: TGTGCCAGCAGCTCCACCGGGACGGGTAATGAAAAACTGTTTTTT.